Following are 30 T cell receptor beta chains from one sample sequenced in a study of T cells in localized non-small cell lung cancer. The method was immunoSEQ multiplex PCR; TCRdb's version includes in-frame clones alone and lacks a portion of them. The sample has 65,000 to 80,000 clones, approximately 84% seen once. The sample here was peripheral blood, taken before any cancer treatment. The receptors stem from a female donor of 60 years or more with stage I lung adenocarcinoma.

The V and J genes are TRBV5-1 and TRBJ1-1; D gene uncertain. CDR1 and CDR2 (germline): SGHRS, YFSETQ. The CDR3 is 14 amino acids. Trimming stripped 0 bases from V and 1 base from J, with 7 bases between. CDR3 amino acids: CASSLEGRNTEAFF. DNA for the CDR3: TGCGCCAGCAGCTTGGAAGGCAGGAACACTGAAGCTTTCTTT. Drawing the rest from reference TRBV5-1 and TRBJ1-1, the complete variable domain is KAGVTQTPRYLIKTRGQQVTLSCSPISGHRSVSWYQQTPGQGLQFLFEYFSETQRNKGNFPGRFSGRQFSNSRSEMNVSTLELGDSALYLCASSLEGRNTEAFFGQGTRLTVV.

The chain's CDR3 is CASSLVTGTEETQYF. Written as DNA, the CDR3 is TGCGCCAGCAGCTTGGTAACAGGGACCGAAGAGACCCAGTACTTC. The rearrangement joins TRBV5-1 to TRBJ2-5; D might be TRBD1 (6 bases). Germline V gives CDR1 SGHRS, CDR2 YFSETQ. There are 15 residues in the CDR3. Trimming cost V 0 bases and J 3 bases, with 12 bases left between them.

V usage is TRBV9 and J usage is TRBJ2-5, with D perhaps matching TRBD2 (5 bases). The CDR3 totals 15 residues. The V end was cut by 4 bases, the J end by 0 bases, with 13 bases between. Germline CDR1 reads SGDLS; CDR2 reads YYNGEE. The CDR3 DNA follows: TGTGCCAGCAGCCTAGGACTGAACTACCAAGAGACCCAGTACTTC. It yields the protein CASSLGLNYQETQYF.

This clone came up many times. V gene TRBV4-2 combines with J gene TRBJ2-1; 11 bases line up with TRBD1. The CDR3 has 15 residues. J lost 5 bases, V lost 2 bases, and 2 bases had no gene match. Germline values: CDR1 LGHNA, CDR2 YNFKEQ. CDR3 in DNA: TGTGCCAGCAGCCAACCGGGACAGGGGGACAATGAGCAGTTCTTC. It is translated as CASSQPGQGDNEQFF.

This clone was found once. The CDR3 region has the DNA TGTGCCAGCAGCTTTTCCCGGGACGGACGATCTGGCGGCTACACCTTC. Its translation: CASSFSRDGRSGGYTF. This chain links TRBV13 with TRBJ1-2; possible D gene TRBD1, 5 bases. CDR1 is PRHDT and CDR2 is FYEKMQ in the germline V gene (reference sequence). Trimming cost V 3 bases and J 8 bases, with 22 bases left between them. CDR3 size: 16 residues.

Only one count was recorded for this clone. This chain uses TRBV5-4 with TRBJ1-1, with D uncertain. The CDR3 totals 14 residues. The germline V and J ends were trimmed by 4 bases and 1 base, with 11 bases remaining between them. Germline values: CDR1 SGHNT, CDR2 YYREEE (reference sequence). Here the CDR3 DNA reads TGTGCCAGCAGCCAGGTCCTGGCGAACACTGAAGCTTTCTTT. This sequence encodes CASSQVLANTEAFF.

The chain recombines TRBV15 with TRBJ2-2; 14 bases fit TRBD2. The CDR3 runs 21 residues. V lost 2 bases, J lost 0 bases, and 11 bases stayed unmatched. Looked up from germline, CDR1 is LNHNV and CDR2 is YYDKDF (reference sequence). The CDR3 is CATSRLGLAGGTSANTGELFF. The DNA of the CDR3 is TGTGCCACCAGCAGACTAGGACTAGCGGGAGGAACCAGCGCGAACACCGGGGAGCTGTTTTTT.

Written as DNA, the CDR3 is TGTGCCAGCTTAAACTGGGGGACTAGCTCCTACAATGAGCAGTTCTTC. This sequence encodes CASLNWGTSSYNEQFF. The V and J genes are TRBV28 and TRBJ2-1; 8 bases match TRBD2. The J segment lost 0 bases and the V segment lost 8 bases, leaving 9 bases of the junction unmatched. The CDR3 totals 16 residues. Germline V lookup: CDR1 MDHEN, CDR2 SYDVKM. The whole variable domain, filled in from reference TRBV28 and TRBJ2-1, reads DVKVTQSSRYLVKRTGEKVFLECVQDMDHENMFWYRQDPGLGLRLIYFSYDVKMKEKGDIPEGYSVSREKKERFSLILESASTNQTSMYLCASLNWGTSSYNEQFFGPGTRLTVL.

This clone has more than one count but fewer than ten. This sequence joins TRBV28 and TRBJ2-7, with D possibly TRBD2 on 5 matching bases. Germline V gives CDR1 MDHEN, CDR2 SYDVKM. V lost 5 bases, J lost 0 bases, and 17 bases lay in between. The CDR3 loop spans 16 amino acids. The CDR3 sequence is CASSPADSLSSYEQYF. CDR3 nucleotides: TGTGCCAGCAGTCCCGCGGACTCGTTGAGCTCCTACGAGCAGTACTTC. Full variable domain (remainder filled in from reference TRBV28 and TRBJ2-7): DVKVTQSSRYLVKRTGEKVFLECVQDMDHENMFWYRQDPGLGLRLIYFSYDVKMKEKGDIPEGYSVSREKKERFSLILESASTNQTSMYLCASSPADSLSSYEQYFGPGTRLTVT.

CDR3 nucleotides: TGTGCCAGCAGCTTGTTTAGGTCGCCAGGGCAGGAAAAACTGTTTTTT. Translating gives CASSLFRSPGQEKLFF. The rearrangement joins TRBV7-9 to TRBJ1-4; possibly TRBD1 for D (5 bases). V gave up 3 bases and J gave up 8 bases, with 19 bases separating them. This CDR3 comprises 16 residues. Germline CDR1 SEHNR, CDR2 FQNEAQ (reference sequence).

The V and J genes are TRBV11-2 and TRBJ2-7, with 13 bases fitting TRBD2. The CDR3 length is 16 residues. The V gene end was trimmed by 3 bases and the J gene end by 0 bases; junction bases not matched to a gene: 2. Germline V gene data show CDR1 as SGHAT and CDR2 as FQNNGV. The CDR3 reads CASSFGLAGASYEQYF. The CDR3 DNA is TGTGCCAGCAGCTTCGGACTAGCGGGGGCCTCCTACGAGCAGTACTTC.

V is TRBV2 and J is TRBJ2-5; a weak D match, TRBD1 (5 bases). This CDR3 has 14 amino acids. CDR1 and CDR2 from the germline V gene are SNHLY and FYNNEI. V was pared by 7 bases and J by 0 bases, with 12 bases between. CDR3 DNA: TGTGCCAGCAAGCGTTCAGGGTACCAAGAGACCCAGTACTTC. This gives the protein CASKRSGYQETQYF.

The chain carries TRBV7-2 and TRBJ1-6; weak D call: TRBD1 (5 bases). Per germline, CDR1 SGHTA and CDR2 FQGNSA. The V and J ends lost 2 bases and 6 bases respectively, with 8 bases between them. This CDR3 has 14 residues. The CDR3 here is CASSLSRANSPLHF. CDR3 bases: TGTGCCAGCAGCTTAAGCAGGGCTAATTCACCCCTCCACTTT.

The chain recombines TRBV27 with TRBJ2-1; TRBD2 agrees at 8 bases. The ends lost 8 bases at V and 12 bases at J; junction bases unmatched: 12. Looked up from germline, CDR1 is MNHEY and CDR2 is SMNVEV (reference sequence). The CDR3 has 13 residues. CDR3 bases: TGTGCCAGCCGGGAGGGGTCAGTGATGGGGCAGTTCTTC. Translated, it gives CASREGSVMGQFF.

The chain is built from TRBV28 and TRBJ2-7, with D possibly TRBD1 on 6 matching bases. CDR1 is MDHEN, CDR2 SYDVKM, per germline. CDR3 length: 16 residues. Trimming removed 2 bases from V and 5 bases from J, with 19 bases in between. Here the CDR3 DNA reads TGTGCCAGCAGTTTACCCCTGACAGGTACGGTTGACGAGCAGTACTTC. Translating gives CASSLPLTGTVDEQYF.

The chain couples TRBV11-2 to TRBJ2-7; 7 bases are shared with TRBD2. Germline V gives CDR1 SGHAT, CDR2 FQNNGV. The CDR3 has 15 amino acids. Trimming cost V 4 bases and J 0 bases; bases outside gene matches: 6. The CDR3 here is CASSSQTSTSYEQYF. The CDR3, as DNA: TGTGCCAGCAGCTCCCAGACTAGCACCTCCTACGAGCAGTACTTC.

This chain connects TRBV5-6 to TRBJ2-5, with 12 positions matching TRBD2. V shed 2 bases and J 4 bases; nucleotides not matched to a gene: 6. In germline, CDR1 is SGHDT, CDR2 YYEEEE. The CDR3 sequence is 16 residues long. The CDR3 loop is CASSFELAGGGETQYF. CDR3 in DNA: TGTGCCAGCAGCTTCGAACTAGCGGGAGGAGGAGAGACCCAGTACTTC.

The count of this clone is one. This chain joins TRBV6-5 and TRBJ1-6, with D hard to call. The germline gives CDR1 MNHEY, CDR2 SVGAGI. Trimming took 5 bases from V and 4 from J, leaving 12 bases between them. The CDR3 totals 15 residues. The CDR3 loop reads CASSLQVAYNSPLHF. The CDR3 DNA reads as TGTGCCAGCAGTCTCCAAGTAGCTTATAATTCACCCCTCCACTTT.

The chain has TRBV28 and TRBJ1-2; TRBD1 aligns across 8 bases. Germline CDR1 reads MDHEN; CDR2 reads SYDVKM. Trimming removed 5 bases from V and 2 bases from J; junction bases left unmatched: 4. The CDR3 length is 14 residues. The CDR3 spells CASSRQGKNYGYTF. CDR3 coding DNA: TGTGCCAGCAGTCGACAGGGGAAAAACTATGGCTACACCTTC.

The chain joins TRBV27 to TRBJ2-5; D is uncertain. This CDR3 has 13 residues. CDR1 is MNHEY, CDR2 SMNVEV, per germline (reference sequence). The ends were cut back, 2 bases at V and 1 base at J, with 5 bases in the middle. CDR3 residues: CASSLKAQETQYF. Written as DNA, the CDR3 is TGTGCCAGCAGTTTAAAGGCCCAAGAGACCCAGTACTTC.

The V call is TRBV5-1, the J call TRBJ1-2; 8 positions match TRBD1. J was trimmed by 4 bases and V by 4 bases; bases with no gene match: 9. Looked up from germline, CDR1 is SGHRS and CDR2 is YFSETQ. The CDR3 extends over 15 amino acids. DNA of the CDR3: TGCGCCAGCAGCCGACCGGACAGGGTAGGCTATGGCTACACCTTC. Translation: CASSRPDRVGYGYTF. The full variable domain, its missing parts supplied by reference TRBV5-1 and TRBJ1-2, is KAGVTQTPRYLIKTRGQQVTLSCSPISGHRSVSWYQQTPGQGLQFLFEYFSETQRNKGNFPGRFSGRQFSNSRSEMNVSTLELGDSALYLCASSRPDRVGYGYTFGSGTRLTVV.

This clone was detected once. The chain couples TRBV2 to TRBJ1-1; 8 bases fit TRBD1. CDR1 and CDR2 from the germline V gene are SNHLY and FYNNEI. V shed 7 bases, J shed 7 bases, and the junction held 8 bases outside the gene matches. The CDR3 is 13 amino acids. CDR3 residues: CASTFQGAGEAFF. The CDR3 bases are TGTGCCAGCACCTTCCAGGGGGCGGGTGAAGCTTTCTTT.

The V gene is TRBV6-6, the J gene TRBJ1-1, with TRBD1 matching 7 bases. Trimming took 8 bases from V and 4 from J; bases not matched to a gene: 10. Germline V gives CDR1 MNHNY, CDR2 SVGAGI (reference sequence). This CDR3 has 14 residues. The CDR3 loop reads CASWAGGSVTEAFF. The CDR3 region has the DNA TGTGCCAGCTGGGCAGGGGGGTCGGTCACTGAAGCTTTCTTT.

The chain employs TRBV6-1 and TRBJ1-1, with TRBD1 matching over 7 bases. The CDR3 runs to 14 residues. V was clipped by 4 bases and J by 1 base; unmatched bases: 3. Germline V gives CDR1 MNHNS, CDR2 SASEGT. This CDR3 reads CASSGAGGNTEAFF. The CDR3 DNA follows: TGTGCCAGCAGTGGGGCAGGGGGGAACACTGAAGCTTTCTTT.

As DNA, the CDR3 is TGTGCCAGCAGCAAAGGGGGCAGGGGGGTCCTCCGGCCCTTTGAGCAGTTCTTC. Its protein product is CASSKGGRGVLRPFEQFF. The chain joins TRBV21-1 to TRBJ2-1; the DNA was not used to check the table's D call, TRBD1. TRBV21-1 is a pseudogene segment. The CDR3 spans 18 residues.

With regard to this clone: This CDR3 is also generated by other DNA sequences in the sample. The chain has TRBV11-3 and TRBJ2-2; 8 bases match TRBD2. CDR1 is SGHNT and CDR2 is YENEEA in the germline V gene. With V trimmed by 3 bases and J by 5 bases, 8 bases remained unmatched. The CDR3 extends over 16 amino acids. The CDR3 DNA is TGTGCCAGCAGCTTTGCTCGGGGGGGCAGGACCGGGGAGCTGTTTTTT. Translation gives CASSFARGGRTGELFF.

In this sample, this clone turned up a few times. V usage is TRBV5-1 and J usage is TRBJ2-5; TRBD2 matches 7 bases. The CDR3 is 15 residues long. J was trimmed by 5 bases and V by 4 bases; bases with no gene match: 11. Looked up from germline, CDR1 is SGHRS and CDR2 is YFSETQ. The CDR3 loop reads CASSPLPLAGETQYF. CDR3 nucleotide sequence: TGCGCCAGCAGCCCCCTACCCTTAGCGGGTGAGACCCAGTACTTC.

V and J are TRBV6-1 and TRBJ2-7, with 7 bases lining up with TRBD2. V dropped 8 bases and J dropped 6; count of bases not matched to a gene: 7. There are 12 residues in the CDR3. Looked up from germline, CDR1 is MNHNS and CDR2 is SASEGT. The CDR3 loop reads CASCQLATEQYF. CDR3 in DNA: TGTGCCAGCTGCCAACTAGCGACCGAGCAGTACTTC.

The CDR3 sequence: CASSPGLAGPTDTQYF. CDR3 nucleotides: TGTGCCAGCAGCCCGGGACTAGCGGGGCCCACAGATACGCAGTATTTT. The gene calls are TRBV9 and TRBJ2-3, with TRBD2 matching over 13 bases. The V and J ends lost 4 bases and 2 bases, in that order; junction bases with no gene match: 4. Germline V gene lookup returns CDR1 SGDLS and CDR2 YYNGEE. The CDR3 has 16 amino acids.

This chain joins TRBV19 and TRBJ2-7, with TRBD2 identical over 7 bases. J gave up 4 bases and V 1 base, and 4 bases lay outside the gene matches. The germline gives CDR1 LNHDA, CDR2 SQIVND (reference sequence). The CDR3 is made up of 14 amino acids. The CDR3 is CASSIVAGEYEQYF. CDR3 bases: TGTGCCAGTAGTATAGTTGCGGGAGAGTACGAGCAGTACTTC.